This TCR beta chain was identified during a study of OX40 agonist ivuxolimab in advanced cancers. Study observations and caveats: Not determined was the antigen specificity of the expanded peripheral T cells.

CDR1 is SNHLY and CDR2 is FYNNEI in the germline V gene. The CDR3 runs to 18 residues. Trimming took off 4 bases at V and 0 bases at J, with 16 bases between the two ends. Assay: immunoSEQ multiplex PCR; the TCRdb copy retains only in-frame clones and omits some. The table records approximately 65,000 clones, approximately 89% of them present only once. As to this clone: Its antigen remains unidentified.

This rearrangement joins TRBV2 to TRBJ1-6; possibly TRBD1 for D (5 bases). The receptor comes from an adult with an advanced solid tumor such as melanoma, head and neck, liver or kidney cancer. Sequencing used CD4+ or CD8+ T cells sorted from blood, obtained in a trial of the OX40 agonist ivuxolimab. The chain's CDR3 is CASSGLPGRSSYNSPLHF. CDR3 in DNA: TGTGCCAGCAGTGGACTTCCGGGACGGAGCTCCTATAATTCACCCCTCCACTTT.